The 10 T cell receptor beta chains below come from one sample, sequenced in a study of T cells in Graves' hyperthyroidism and ophthalmopathy. Amplified TCR beta CDR3 regions came from RNA transcripts. The primer set for the first-round RT-PCR of the TCR CDR3 was HTBI. TCRdb re-called the multiplex PCR reads with MiXCR, one entry per CDR3 protein. The table includes more than 550,000 distinct CDR3 sequences, 17% detected once. Sequenced input: blood. The receptors stem from a middle-aged man with Graves' hyperthyroidism.

This clonotype was counted at least ten times. The chain is built from TRBV28 and TRBJ2-3; perhaps D is TRBD1 or TRBD2 (6 bases each). The V and J ends lost 7 bases and 3 bases respectively, with 20 bases between them. Germline V lookup: CDR1 MDHEN, CDR2 SYDVKM. There are 16 residues in the CDR3. The CDR3 region is CASKEIGGGWTDTQYF. The CDR3 DNA sequence: TGTGCCAGCAAGGAAATAGGAGGGGGATGGACAGATACGCAGTATTTT.

This clonotype was seen repeatedly, ten times or more. This chain connects TRBV19 to TRBJ2-1, with 7 bases aligning to TRBD1. The germline V gene has CDR1 LNHDA and CDR2 SQIVND (reference sequence). V lost 2 bases, J lost 1 base, and 2 bases stayed unmatched. The CDR3 contains 15 residues. CDR3 coding DNA: TGTGCCAGTAGTATAAACAGGGGTTCCTACAATGAGCAGTTCTTC. Translating gives CASSINRGSYNEQFF.

In this sample, this clonotype turned up a few times. The V call is TRBV28, the J call TRBJ2-4; possible D gene TRBD1, 6 bases. Germline CDR1 and CDR2: MDHEN and SYDVKM. The CDR3 is 15 amino acids. Trimming removed 2 bases at V and 5 bases at J, with 13 bases between. CDR3 sequence: CASSLVGARQNIQYF. DNA of the CDR3: TGTGCCAGCAGTTTAGTGGGGGCGCGCCAAAACATTCAGTACTTC.

This clonotype has at least ten counts. V usage is TRBV29-1 and J usage is TRBJ1-1; 11 nucleotides agree with TRBD1. The CDR3 has 15 amino acids. The germline V gene encodes CDR1 SQVTM and CDR2 ANQGSEA. V shed 3 bases, J shed 3 bases, and the junction held 6 bases outside the gene matches. CDR3 amino acids: CSVDFRDRGYTEAFF. As DNA, the CDR3 is TGCAGCGTTGACTTCCGGGACAGGGGGTACACTGAAGCTTTCTTT.

This clonotype was recorded many times. The rearrangement uses TRBV7-3 and TRBJ2-3; 11 positions match TRBD2. CDR1 is SGHTA, CDR2 FQGTGA, per germline. With V trimmed by 1 base and J by 6 bases, 9 bases remained unmatched. The CDR3 runs to 17 residues. The chain's CDR3 is CASSLRGLADPSDTQYF. DNA of the CDR3: TGTGCCAGCAGCTTAAGGGGACTAGCGGATCCTTCGGATACGCAGTATTTT.

Concerning this clonotype: A much larger clonotype is one base distant, so this may be a read error. V gene TRBV3-1 combines with J gene TRBJ2-1, with TRBD1 as a possible D gene (5 bases). The CDR3 has 16 residues. V dropped 0 bases and J dropped 9 bases, with 18 bases sitting between them. Germline assignment: CDR1 LGHDT and CDR2 YNNKEL (reference sequence). The CDR3 region has the DNA TGTGCCAGCAGCCAAGAGGGCGCGGTTCTAGACAGTGAGCAGTTCTTC. Protein sequence: CASSQEGAVLDSEQFF.

In this sample, this clonotype turned up many times. This chain connects TRBV6-2 or TRBV6-3 to TRBJ1-1; D unclear. Trimming stripped 5 bases from V and 4 bases from J, with 11 bases between. This CDR3 contains 13 residues. Germline V gene sequence: CDR1 MNHEY, CDR2 SVGEGT. Here the CDR3 reads CASSVGTGTEAFF. CDR3 DNA sequence: TGTGCCAGCAGTGTAGGAACGGGCACTGAAGCTTTCTTT.

This clonotype has just a few counts. The chain links TRBV19 to TRBJ2-4, with D perhaps TRBD2 (5 bases). Trimming took off 9 bases at V and 2 bases at J, with 14 bases between the two ends. The CDR3 spans 14 residues. From germline, CDR1 is LNHDA and CDR2 SQIVND (reference sequence). The CDR3 DNA reads TGTGCCAGCAAGGAGGAGCTTACCAAAAACATTCAGTACTTC. Translating it yields CASKEELTKNIQYF.

The chain couples TRBV10-3 to TRBJ2-3; D is perhaps TRBD2 (7 bases). Per germline, CDR1 ENHRY and CDR2 SYGVKD. This CDR3 spans 15 amino acids. Trimming removed 6 bases at V and 3 bases at J, with 16 bases between. CDR3 sequence reads: CAISSSGGGTDTQYF. The CDR3 DNA reads TGTGCCATCAGCTCTAGCGGAGGGGGGACAGATACGCAGTATTTT.

The J gene is TRBJ2-7, the V gene TRBV7-2, with D hard to call. V lost 3 bases, J lost 4 bases, and 7 bases lay in between. The CDR3 is 12 amino acids. Per the germline V gene, CDR1 is SGHTA and CDR2 is FQGNSA. The CDR3 DNA sequence: TGTGCCAGCAGCTTCAGGTTTTACGAGCAGTACTTC. This gives the protein CASSFRFYEQYF.